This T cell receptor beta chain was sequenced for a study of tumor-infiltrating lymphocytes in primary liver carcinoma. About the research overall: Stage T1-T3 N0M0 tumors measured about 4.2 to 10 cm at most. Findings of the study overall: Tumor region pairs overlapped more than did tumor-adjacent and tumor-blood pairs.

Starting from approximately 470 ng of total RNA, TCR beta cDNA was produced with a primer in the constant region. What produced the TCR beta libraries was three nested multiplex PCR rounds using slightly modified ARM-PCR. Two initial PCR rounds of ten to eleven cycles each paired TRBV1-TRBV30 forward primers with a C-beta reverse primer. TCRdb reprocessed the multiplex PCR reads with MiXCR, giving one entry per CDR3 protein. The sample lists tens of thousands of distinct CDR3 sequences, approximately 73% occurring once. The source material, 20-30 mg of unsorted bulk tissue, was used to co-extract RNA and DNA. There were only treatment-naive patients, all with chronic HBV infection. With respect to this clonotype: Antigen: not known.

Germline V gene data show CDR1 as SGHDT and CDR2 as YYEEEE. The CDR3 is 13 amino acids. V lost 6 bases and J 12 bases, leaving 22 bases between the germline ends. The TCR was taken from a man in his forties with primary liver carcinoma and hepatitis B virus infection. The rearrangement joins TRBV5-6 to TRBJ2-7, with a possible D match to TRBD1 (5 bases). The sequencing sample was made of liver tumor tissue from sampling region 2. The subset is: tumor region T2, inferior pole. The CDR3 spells CASNLGSGYEWYF. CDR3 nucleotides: TGTGCCAGCAACCTAGGATCAGGGTACGAGTGGTACTTC.